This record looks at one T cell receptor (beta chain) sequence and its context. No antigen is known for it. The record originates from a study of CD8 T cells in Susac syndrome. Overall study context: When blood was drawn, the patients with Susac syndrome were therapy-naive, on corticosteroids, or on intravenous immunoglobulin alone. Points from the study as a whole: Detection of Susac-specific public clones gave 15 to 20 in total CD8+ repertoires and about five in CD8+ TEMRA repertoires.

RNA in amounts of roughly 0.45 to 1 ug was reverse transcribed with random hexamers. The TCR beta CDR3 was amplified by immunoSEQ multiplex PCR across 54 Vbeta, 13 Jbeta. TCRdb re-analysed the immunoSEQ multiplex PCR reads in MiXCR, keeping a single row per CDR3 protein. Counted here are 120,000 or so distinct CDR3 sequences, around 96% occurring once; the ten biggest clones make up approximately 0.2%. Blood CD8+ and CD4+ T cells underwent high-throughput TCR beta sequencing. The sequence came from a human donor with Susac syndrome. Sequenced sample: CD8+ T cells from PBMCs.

CDR3 DNA sequence: TGTGCCAGCAGCTTAGTGACTAGCGGGAGGTCCCTCCCCTCTGGGGCCAACGTCCTGACTTTC. This encodes CASSLVTSGRSLPSGANVLTF. The chain joins TRBV7-6 to TRBJ2-6, with TRBD2 matching over 13 bases. CDR1 and CDR2 (germline): SGHVS, FNYEAQ. This CDR3 has 21 residues. Trimming at V came to 1 base and at J to 0 bases, leaving 9 bases not matched to a gene.